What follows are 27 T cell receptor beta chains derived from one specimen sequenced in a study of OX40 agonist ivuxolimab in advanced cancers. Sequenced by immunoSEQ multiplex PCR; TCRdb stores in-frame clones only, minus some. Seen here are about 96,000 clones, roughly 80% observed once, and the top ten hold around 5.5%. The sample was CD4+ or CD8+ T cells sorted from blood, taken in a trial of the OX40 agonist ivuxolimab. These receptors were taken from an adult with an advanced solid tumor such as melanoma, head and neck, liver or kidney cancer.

The CDR3 protein is CASSFGREITYEQYF. The CDR3 nucleotides read TGTGCCAGCAGCTTCGGCAGGGAAATAACCTACGAGCAGTACTTC. The J gene is TRBJ2-7, the V gene TRBV7-2, with D possibly TRBD1 on 5 matching bases. This CDR3 spans 15 amino acids. Germline assignment: CDR1 SGHTA and CDR2 FQGNSA. Deletions cut 3 bases from V and 2 bases from J, with 14 bases between.

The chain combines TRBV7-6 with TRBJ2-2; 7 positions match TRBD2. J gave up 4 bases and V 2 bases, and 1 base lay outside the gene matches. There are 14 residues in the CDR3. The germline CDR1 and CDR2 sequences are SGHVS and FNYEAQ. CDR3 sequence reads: CASSLPSGTGELFF. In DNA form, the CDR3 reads TGTGCCAGCAGCTTACCTAGCGGCACCGGGGAGCTGTTTTTT.

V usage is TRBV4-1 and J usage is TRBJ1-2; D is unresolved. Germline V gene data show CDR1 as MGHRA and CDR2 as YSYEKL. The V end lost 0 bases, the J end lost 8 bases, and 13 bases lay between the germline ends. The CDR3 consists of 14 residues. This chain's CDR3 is CASSQDWADEGYTF. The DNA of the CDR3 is TGCGCCAGCAGCCAAGATTGGGCTGACGAAGGCTACACCTTC.

The CDR3 coding sequence is TGTGCCAGCAGCTCCGGACTATCGGATGAGCAGTTCTTC. Translating it yields CASSSGLSDEQFF. The genes are TRBV7-9 and TRBJ2-1, with D possibly TRBD2 on 6 matching bases. CDR3 size: 13 residues. The germline V and J ends were trimmed by 4 bases and 8 bases, with 12 bases remaining between them. Germline CDR1 SEHNR, CDR2 FQNEAQ (reference sequence). The full variable domain, rest sourced from reference TRBV7-9 and TRBJ2-1, is DTGVSQNPRHKITKRGQNVTFRCDPISEHNRLYWYRQTLGQGPEFLTYFQNEAQLEKSRLLSDRFSAERPKGSFSTLEIQRTEQGDSAMYLCASSSGLSDEQFFGPGTRLTVL.

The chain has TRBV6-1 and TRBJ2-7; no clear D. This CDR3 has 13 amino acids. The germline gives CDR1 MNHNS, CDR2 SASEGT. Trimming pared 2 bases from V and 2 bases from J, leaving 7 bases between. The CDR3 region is CASSEPGPYEQYF. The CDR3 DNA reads TGTGCCAGCAGTGAACCGGGCCCCTACGAGCAGTACTTC.

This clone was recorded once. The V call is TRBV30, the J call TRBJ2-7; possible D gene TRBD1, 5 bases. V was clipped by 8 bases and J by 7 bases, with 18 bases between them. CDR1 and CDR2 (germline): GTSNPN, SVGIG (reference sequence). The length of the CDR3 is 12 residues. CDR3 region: CAGQIDRLEQYF. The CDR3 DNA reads TGTGCCGGACAAATAGACCGCTTGGAGCAGTACTTC.

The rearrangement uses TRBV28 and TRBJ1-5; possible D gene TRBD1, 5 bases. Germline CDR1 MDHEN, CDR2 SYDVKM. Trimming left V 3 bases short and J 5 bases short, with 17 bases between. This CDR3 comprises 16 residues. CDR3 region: CASSLAGKGSDQPQHF. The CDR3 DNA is TGTGCCAGCAGTTTGGCAGGGAAGGGTAGTGATCAGCCCCAGCATTTT.

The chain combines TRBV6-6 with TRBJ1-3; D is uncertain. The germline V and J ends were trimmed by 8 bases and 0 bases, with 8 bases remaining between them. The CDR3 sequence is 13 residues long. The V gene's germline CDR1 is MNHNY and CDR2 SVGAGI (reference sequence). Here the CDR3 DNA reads TGTGCCAGCGGCAGAGTCTCTGGAAACACCATATATTTT. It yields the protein CASGRVSGNTIYF.

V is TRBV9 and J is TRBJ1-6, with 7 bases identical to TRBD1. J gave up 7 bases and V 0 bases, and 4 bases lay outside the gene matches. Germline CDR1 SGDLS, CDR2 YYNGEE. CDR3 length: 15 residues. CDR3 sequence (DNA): TGTGCCAGCAGCGTAGGCGAGACAGGGAATTCACCCCTCCACTTT. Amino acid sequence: CASSVGETGNSPLHF.

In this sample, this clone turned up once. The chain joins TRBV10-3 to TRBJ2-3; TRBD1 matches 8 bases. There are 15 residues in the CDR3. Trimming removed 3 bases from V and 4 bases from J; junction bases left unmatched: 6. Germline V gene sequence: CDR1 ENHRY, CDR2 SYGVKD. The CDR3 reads CAISDYGQGADTQYF. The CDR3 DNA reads TGTGCCATCAGTGATTACGGACAGGGAGCAGATACGCAGTATTTT.

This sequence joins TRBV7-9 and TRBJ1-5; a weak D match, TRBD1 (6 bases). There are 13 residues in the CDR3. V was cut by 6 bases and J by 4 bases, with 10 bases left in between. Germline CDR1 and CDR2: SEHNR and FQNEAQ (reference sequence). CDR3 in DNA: TGTGCCAGCAGTCCGGGGGCGAATCAGCCCCAGCATTTT. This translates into CASSPGANQPQHF. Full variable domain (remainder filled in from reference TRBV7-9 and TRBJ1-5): DTGVSQNPRHKITKRGQNVTFRCDPISEHNRLYWYRQTLGQGPEFLTYFQNEAQLEKSRLLSDRFSAERPKGSFSTLEIQRTEQGDSAMYLCASSPGANQPQHFGDGTRLSIL.

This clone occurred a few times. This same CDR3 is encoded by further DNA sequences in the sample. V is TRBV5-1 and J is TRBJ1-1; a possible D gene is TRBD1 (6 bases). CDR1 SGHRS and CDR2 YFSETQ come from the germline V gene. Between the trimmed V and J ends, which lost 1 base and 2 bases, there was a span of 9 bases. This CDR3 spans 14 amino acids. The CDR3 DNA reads TGCGCCAGCAGCTTGACAGGGTTAAACACTGAAGCTTTCTTT. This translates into CASSLTGLNTEAFF.

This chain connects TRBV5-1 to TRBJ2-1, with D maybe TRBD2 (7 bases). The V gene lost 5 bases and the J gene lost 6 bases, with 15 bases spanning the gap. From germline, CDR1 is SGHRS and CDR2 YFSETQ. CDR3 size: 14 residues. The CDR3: CASRAGAKVNEQFF. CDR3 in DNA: TGCGCCAGCAGGGCGGGGGCCAAGGTCAATGAGCAGTTCTTC.

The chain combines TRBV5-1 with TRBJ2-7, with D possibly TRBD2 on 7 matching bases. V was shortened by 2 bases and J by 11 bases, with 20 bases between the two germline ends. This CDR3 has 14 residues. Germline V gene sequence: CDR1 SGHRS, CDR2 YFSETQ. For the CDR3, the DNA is TGCGCCAGCAGCTTCTACTCCTACAGGGAGGGGGAGTACTTC. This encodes CASSFYSYREGEYF.

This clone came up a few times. The CDR3 DNA is TGCGCCAGCAGCGAACAGGGGTCCACTGAAGCTTTCTTT. Amino acids: CASSEQGSTEAFF. This chain connects TRBV4-1 to TRBJ1-1; 7 bases map to TRBD1. V shed 5 bases, J shed 4 bases, and the junction held 4 bases outside the gene matches. This CDR3 comprises 13 residues. In germline, CDR1 is MGHRA, CDR2 YSYEKL.

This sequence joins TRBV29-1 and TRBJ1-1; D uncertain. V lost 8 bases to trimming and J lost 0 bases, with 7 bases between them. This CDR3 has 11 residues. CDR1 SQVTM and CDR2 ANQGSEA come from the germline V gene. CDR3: CSPRLNTEAFF. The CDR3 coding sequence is TGCAGCCCCCGCTTGAACACTGAAGCTTTCTTT.

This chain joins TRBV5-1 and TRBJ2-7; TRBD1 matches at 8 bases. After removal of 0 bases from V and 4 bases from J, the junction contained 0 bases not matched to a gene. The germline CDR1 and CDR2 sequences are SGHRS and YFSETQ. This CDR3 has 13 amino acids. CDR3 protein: CASSLDRGYEQYF. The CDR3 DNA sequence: TGCGCCAGCAGCTTGGACAGGGGGTACGAGCAGTACTTC.

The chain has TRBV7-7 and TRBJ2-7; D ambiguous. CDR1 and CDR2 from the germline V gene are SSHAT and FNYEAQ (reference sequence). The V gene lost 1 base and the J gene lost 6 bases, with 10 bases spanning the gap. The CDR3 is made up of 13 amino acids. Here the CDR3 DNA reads TGTGCCAGCAGCTTAGACCTCGCAAGCGAGCAGTACTTC. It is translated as CASSLDLASEQYF.

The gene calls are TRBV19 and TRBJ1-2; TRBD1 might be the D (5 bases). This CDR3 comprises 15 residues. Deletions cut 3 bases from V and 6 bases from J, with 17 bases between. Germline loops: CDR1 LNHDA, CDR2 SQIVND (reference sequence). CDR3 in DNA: TGTGCCAGTAGTATGTCCCCAGGGCGTGCTGATGGCTACACCTTC. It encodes CASSMSPGRADGYTF.

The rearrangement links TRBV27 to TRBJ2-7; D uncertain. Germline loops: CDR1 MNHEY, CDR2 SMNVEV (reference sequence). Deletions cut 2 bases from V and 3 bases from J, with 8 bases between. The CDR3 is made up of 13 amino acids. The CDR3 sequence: CASSLAQNYEQYF. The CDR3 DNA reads TGTGCCAGCAGTTTAGCACAAAACTACGAGCAGTACTTC.

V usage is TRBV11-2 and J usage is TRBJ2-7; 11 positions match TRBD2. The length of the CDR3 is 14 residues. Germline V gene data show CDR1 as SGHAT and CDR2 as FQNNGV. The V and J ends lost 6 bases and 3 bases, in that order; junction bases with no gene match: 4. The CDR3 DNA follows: TGTGCCAGCAGTTTACTAGCGGGGGACTACGAGCAGTACTTC. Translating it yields CASSLLAGDYEQYF.

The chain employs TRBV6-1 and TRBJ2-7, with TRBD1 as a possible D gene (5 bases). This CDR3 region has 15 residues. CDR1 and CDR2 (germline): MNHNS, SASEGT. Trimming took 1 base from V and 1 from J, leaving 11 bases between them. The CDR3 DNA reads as TGTGCCAGCAGTGAAGTTGGGGCACGGTCCTACGAGCAGTACTTC. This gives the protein CASSEVGARSYEQYF.

The CDR3: CASSYSGRGSYEQYF. CDR3 sequence (DNA): TGTGCCAGCAGTTACTCGGGCAGGGGCTCCTACGAGCAGTACTTC. The chain links TRBV6-6 to TRBJ2-7; tentative D call: TRBD1 (6 bases). CDR3 size: 15 residues. V was pared by 0 bases and J by 0 bases, with 9 bases between. Germline V gene lookup returns CDR1 MNHNY and CDR2 SVGAGI (reference sequence).

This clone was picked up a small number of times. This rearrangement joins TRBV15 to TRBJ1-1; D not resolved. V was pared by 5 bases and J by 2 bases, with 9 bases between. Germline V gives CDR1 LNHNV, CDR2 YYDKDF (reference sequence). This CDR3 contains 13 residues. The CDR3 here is CATSVTRNTEAFF. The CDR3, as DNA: TGTGCCACCAGCGTGACCCGAAACACTGAAGCTTTCTTT.

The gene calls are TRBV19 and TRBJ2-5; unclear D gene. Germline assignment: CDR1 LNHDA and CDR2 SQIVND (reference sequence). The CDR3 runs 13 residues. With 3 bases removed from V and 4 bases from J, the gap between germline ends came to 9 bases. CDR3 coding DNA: TGTGCCAGTAGTATGAGGCAGACAGAGACCCAGTACTTC. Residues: CASSMRQTETQYF.

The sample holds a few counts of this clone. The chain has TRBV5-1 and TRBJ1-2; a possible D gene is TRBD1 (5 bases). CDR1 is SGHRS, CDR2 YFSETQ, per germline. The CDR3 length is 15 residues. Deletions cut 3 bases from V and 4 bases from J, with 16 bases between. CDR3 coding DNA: TGCGCCAGCAGCTCTGGCGGCAGGGAGGGCTATGGCTACACCTTC. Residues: CASSSGGREGYGYTF.

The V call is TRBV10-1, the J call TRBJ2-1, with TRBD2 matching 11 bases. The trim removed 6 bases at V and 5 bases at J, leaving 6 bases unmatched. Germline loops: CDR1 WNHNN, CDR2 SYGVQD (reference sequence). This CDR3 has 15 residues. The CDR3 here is CASSPGTSGHNEQFF. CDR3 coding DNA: TGCGCCAGCAGCCCCGGGACTAGCGGCCACAATGAGCAGTTCTTC.